The 18 T cell receptor beta chains given below trace back to one sample, sequenced in a study of CXCR3 chemokines and chemotherapy response in bladder cancer. TCRdb reanalysed the PCR reads using MiXCR and keeps one entry per CDR3 protein. The table shows over 5,000 distinct CDR3 sequences, with over 13% occurring only once. This sample was gathered from a patient whose treatment included neoadjuvant chemotherapy. All receptors derive from a human donor with bladder cancer that responded to neoadjuvant chemotherapy.

In this sample, this clonotype turned up many times. The chain is built from TRBV30 and TRBJ2-7; the D is unclear. Germline-derived CDR1 and CDR2 are GTSNPN and SVGIG (reference sequence). CDR3 length equals 13 residues. V dropped 3 bases and J dropped 5 bases, with 14 bases sitting between them. This chain's CDR3 is CAWSGVSGDEQYF. CDR3 DNA: TGTGCCTGGAGCGGCGTCTCCGGCGACGAGCAGTACTTC.

This clonotype rates as medium-sized. The chain's CDR3 is CASRPDRARGNTEAFF. In DNA, the CDR3 is TGTGCCAGCAGACCTGACAGGGCGAGGGGGAACACTGAAGCTTTCTTT. The V and J genes are TRBV6-1 and TRBJ1-1, with 7 bases aligning to TRBD1. CDR3 length equals 16 residues. After removal of 6 bases from V and 1 base from J, the junction contained 11 bases not matched to a gene. Per the germline V gene, CDR1 is MNHNS and CDR2 is SASEGT.

This clonotype was seen many times. The V gene is TRBV20-1, the J gene TRBJ1-6; tentatively, D is TRBD1 (5 bases). The CDR3 loop spans 15 amino acids. Trimming left V 3 bases short and J 9 bases short, with 18 bases between. From germline, CDR1 is DFQATT and CDR2 SNEGSKA (reference sequence). The CDR3 is CSARGSGVGLSPLHF. As DNA, the CDR3 is TGCAGTGCTAGGGGAAGCGGCGTGGGGCTTTCACCCCTCCACTTT.

There are many counts of this clonotype. The chain has TRBV10-3 and TRBJ1-4; 7 bases match TRBD1. CDR3 length: 13 amino acids. Germline CDR1 ENHRY, CDR2 SYGVKD. Germline trimming cut 6 bases from V and 8 bases from J; bases unmatched to any gene: 6. The CDR3 sequence is CAIRRGRGEKLFF. The CDR3 nucleotides are TGTGCCATCAGGAGGGGGCGAGGGGAAAAACTGTTTTTT.

In this sample, this clonotype turned up many times. The chain employs TRBV12-5 and TRBJ2-1, with D possibly TRBD2 on 5 matching bases. Germline CDR1 reads LGHNT; CDR2 reads FRNRAP. CDR3 length: 13 amino acids. The V and J ends lost 1 base and 9 bases respectively, with 10 bases between them. Here the CDR3 reads CASGLGSEGEQFF. The CDR3 bases are TGTGCTAGTGGTTTGGGCTCCGAGGGTGAGCAGTTCTTC.

This clonotype was counted many times. This chain links TRBV11-3 with TRBJ2-5, with TRBD1 matching 10 bases. V lost 5 bases, J lost 4 bases, and 13 bases stayed unmatched. This CDR3 has 17 residues. Germline CDR1 and CDR2: SGHNT and YENEEA. The CDR3 spells CASSDDRQGAVGETQYF. CDR3 in DNA: TGTGCCAGCAGCGACGATAGACAGGGGGCGGTGGGAGAGACCCAGTACTTC.

This clonotype came up many times. This chain connects TRBV15 to TRBJ1-1; 7 bases fit TRBD1. CDR1 and CDR2 from the germline V gene are LNHNV and YYDKDF (reference sequence). V gave up 5 bases and J gave up 4 bases; unmatched junction bases: 4. This CDR3 contains 13 residues. This CDR3 is CATSGAGGTEAFF. As DNA, the CDR3 is TGTGCCACCAGCGGGGCAGGGGGCACTGAAGCTTTCTTT.

This clonotype was counted ten times or more. This chain links TRBV7-9 with TRBJ2-7; D uncertain. The CDR3 is 12 residues long. Germline CDR1 reads SEHNR; CDR2 reads FQNEAQ (reference sequence). Trimming cost V 4 bases and J 6 bases, with 10 bases left between them. CDR3 protein: CASSSAPLEQYF. For the CDR3, the DNA is TGTGCCAGCAGCTCCGCTCCCCTCGAGCAGTACTTC.

This clonotype was picked up many times. The chain joins TRBV25-1 to TRBJ2-5; 7 bases are a match to TRBD1. V lost 3 bases and J lost 4; bases outside the gene matches: 8. The CDR3 contains 15 residues. Per the germline V gene, CDR1 is MGHDK and CDR2 is SYGVNS. CDR3 DNA: TGTGCCAGCAGTGACCTAATCCGGGACAGAGAGACCCAGTACTTC. Protein product: CASSDLIRDRETQYF.

At least ten counts were recorded for this clonotype. The chain uses TRBV6-5 and TRBJ2-7, with unresolved D. The germline gives CDR1 MNHEY, CDR2 SVGAGI. This CDR3 region has 15 residues. The ends were cut back, 0 bases at V and 1 base at J, with 10 bases in the middle. For the CDR3, the DNA is TGTGCCAGCAGTTACTCGGTTGGCACTTCCTACGAGCAGTACTTC. It yields the protein CASSYSVGTSYEQYF.

In its sample, this clonotype was seen many times. The J gene is TRBJ1-1, the V gene TRBV5-6, with D unresolved. V shed 3 bases and J shed 1 base, with 19 bases lying between them. Looked up from germline, CDR1 is SGHDT and CDR2 is YYEEEE. The CDR3 has 17 residues. For the CDR3, the DNA is TGTGCCAGCAGCTCCCCCTTTCAAGAAGTCCGGAACACTGAAGCTTTCTTT. This translates into CASSSPFQEVRNTEAFF.

The sample holds many counts of this clonotype. This chain connects TRBV11-2 to TRBJ2-3; TRBD1 is a possible D gene (5 bases). The CDR3 has 20 amino acids. V was cut by 0 bases and J by 1 base, with 23 bases left in between. Germline V gene sequence: CDR1 SGHAT, CDR2 FQNNGV. CDR3 loop: CASSLERKGYYRVGTDTQYF. The CDR3 DNA is TGTGCCAGCAGCTTAGAGAGGAAGGGGTATTACCGGGTCGGCACAGATACGCAGTATTTT. The whole variable domain, remainder taken from reference TRBV11-2 and TRBJ2-3, is EAGVAQSPRYKIIEKRQSVAFWCNPISGHATLYWYQQILGQGPKLLIQFQNNGVVDDSQLPKDRFSAERLKGVDSTLKIQPAKLEDSAVYLCASSLERKGYYRVGTDTQYFGPGTRLTVL.

By proportion, this clonotype is medium-sized. This chain connects TRBV7-9 to TRBJ1-1; D remains unclear. The CDR3 spans 12 residues. Trimming removed 3 bases from V and 1 base from J, with 3 bases in between. Germline assignment: CDR1 SEHNR and CDR2 FQNEAQ (reference sequence). The CDR3 reads CASSLQNTEAFF. CDR3 DNA: TGTGCCAGCAGCTTGCAGAACACTGAAGCTTTCTTT.

The chain employs TRBV14 and TRBJ2-3; D unresolved. V was trimmed by 6 bases and J by 7 bases, leaving 11 bases between them. Germline assignment: CDR1 SGHDN and CDR2 FVKESK. The CDR3 has 12 amino acids. The DNA of the CDR3 is TGTGCCAGCAGGCATGTCATCTATACGCAGTATTTT. It translates to CASRHVIYTQYF.

This clonotype has only a few counts. V is TRBV20-1 and J is TRBJ1-1; no clear D. Germline CDR1 DFQATT, CDR2 SNEGSKA (reference sequence). Deletions cut 3 bases from V and 1 base from J, with 9 bases between. This CDR3 region has 13 residues. The CDR3 nucleotides read TGCAGTGCTAGTGGCAGAGGGAACACTGAAGCTTTCTTT. It encodes CSASGRGNTEAFF.

In this sample, this clonotype turned up a few times. The rearrangement uses TRBV20-1 and TRBJ2-7; D might be TRBD2 (6 bases). The CDR3 contains 16 residues. The V and J ends lost 3 bases and 2 bases respectively, with 20 bases between them. Germline values: CDR1 DFQATT, CDR2 SNEGSKA (reference sequence). CDR3 loop: CSASKRPGTATYEQYF. The CDR3 DNA follows: TGCAGTGCTAGTAAACGCCCCGGGACTGCTACCTACGAGCAGTACTTC.

This clonotype is categorized as medium-sized. This chain's CDR3 is CASSYSSGTNTGELFF. The CDR3 DNA reads TGTGCCAGCAGTTACTCCTCGGGAACGAACACCGGGGAGCTGTTTTTT. This chain links TRBV6-6 with TRBJ2-2, with a weak D call TRBD2 (5 bases). Trimming took off 0 bases at V and 0 bases at J, with 8 bases between the two ends. The CDR3 runs 16 residues. Germline CDR1 MNHNY, CDR2 SVGAGI (reference sequence).

In this sample, this clonotype turned up many times. This chain connects TRBV7-3 to TRBJ2-7; 10 nucleotides agree with TRBD2. In germline, CDR1 is SGHTA, CDR2 FQGTGA. The CDR3 is 15 amino acids. The junction had 7 bases not matched to a gene; V was cut back by 4 bases and J by 4 bases. CDR3 nucleotides: TGTGCCAGCAGCTCATCTAGCGGGAGCGGATACGAGCAGTACTTC. Amino acids: CASSSSSGSGYEQYF.